A selection of T cell receptor beta chains follows, all from one sample in a study of sequential checkpoint blockade in melanoma. TCRdb's table, derived via immunoSEQ multiplex PCR, lists solely in-frame clones and lacks some. The table shows about 5,500 clones, with around two fifths occurring only once. The starting material was tumor tissue (inferred from file names), obtained from a patient given nivolumab and ipilimumab in sequence. All receptors derive from a human donor with melanoma. CDR3s include the opening cysteine and the closing phenylalanine or tryptophan. The D gene is left open where the match is weak. Not every row has a clone size; where given, it reads once, few, many or a size class.

V gene: TRBV10-2
D gene: NA
J gene: TRBJ2-1
clone size: NA
CDR3 protein: CASSLSLVEQFF
CDR3 DNA: TGCGCCAGCAGTTTGTCTCTCGTGGAGCAGTTCTTC

V gene: TRBV29-1
D gene: NA
J gene: TRBJ1-3
clone size: NA
CDR3 protein: CSVGEQGPNTIYF
CDR3 DNA: TGCAGCGTTGGGGAGCAGGGCCCAAACACCATATATTTT

V gene: TRBV11-3
D gene: TRBD2
J gene: TRBJ2-7
clone size: many
CDR3 protein: CASSPGGDPYEQYF
CDR3 DNA: TGTGCCAGCAGTCCGGGAGGGGACCCCTACGAGCAGTACTTC

V gene: TRBV11-3
D gene: NA
J gene: TRBJ1-4
clone size: NA
CDR3 protein: CASSPTSSNEKLFF
CDR3 DNA: TGTGCCAGCAGTCCAACTTCTTCTAATGAAAAACTGTTTTTT

V gene: TRBV11-3
D gene: NA
J gene: TRBJ2-6
clone size: NA
CDR3 protein: CASSLVTSPIGANVLTF
CDR3 DNA: TGTGCCAGCAGCTTAGTTACTAGCCCCATTGGGGCCAACGTCCTGACTTTC

V gene: TRBV29-1
D gene: NA
J gene: TRBJ2-7
clone size: few
CDR3 protein: CSVEEDGGRGYEQYF
CDR3 DNA: TGCAGCGTTGAAGAGGACGGGGGTCGGGGGTACGAGCAGTACTTC

V gene: TRBV6-8
D gene: TRBD2
J gene: TRBJ2-1
clone size: NA
CDR3 protein: CASSLAGGYNEQFF
CDR3 DNA: TGTGCCAGCAGTTTAGCGGGGGGCTACAATGAGCAGTTCTTC

V gene: TRBV6-8
D gene: NA
J gene: TRBJ2-3
clone size: NA
CDR3 protein: CASSFNGADTQYF
CDR3 DNA: TGTGCCAGCAGTTTCAACGGGGCAGATACGCAGTATTTT

V gene: TRBV23-1
D gene: NA
J gene: TRBJ2-1
clone size: few
CDR3 protein: CASSLEAGVYEQFF
CDR3 DNA: TGCGCCAGCAGCTTGGAGGCAGGGGTCTATGAGCAGTTCTTC

V gene: TRBV19
D gene: NA
J gene: TRBJ1-1
clone size: few
CDR3 protein: CASSPENSLEAFF
CDR3 DNA: TGTGCCAGTAGTCCCGAGAACAGCCTTGAAGCTTTCTTT

V gene: TRBV23-1
D gene: NA
J gene: TRBJ2-1
clone size: NA
CDR3 protein: CASSHLSSVTDNEQFF
CDR3 DNA: TGCGCCAGCAGCCACTTATCTAGCGTAACCGACAATGAGCAGTTCTTC

V gene: TRBV5-1
D gene: NA
J gene: TRBJ2-1
clone size: NA
CDR3 protein: CASSPRGSGEDHEQFF
CDR3 DNA: TGCGCCAGCAGCCCGCGAGGATCGGGGGAGGACCATGAGCAGTTCTTC

V gene: TRBV29-1
D gene: NA
J gene: TRBJ1-1
clone size: few
CDR3 protein: CSVGGQYTEAFF
CDR3 DNA: TGCAGCGTGGGTGGACAGTACACTGAAGCTTTCTTT

V gene: TRBV6-8
D gene: NA
J gene: TRBJ2-5
clone size: few
CDR3 protein: CASSPRQGGGETQYF
CDR3 DNA: TGTGCCAGCAGTCCACGACAGGGTGGGGGGGAGACCCAGTACTTC

V gene: TRBV28
D gene: TRBD1
J gene: TRBJ2-3
clone size: few
CDR3 protein: CASSLRYRSERGQGPDTQYF
CDR3 DNA: TGTGCCAGCAGTTTACGTTATAGGAGCGAGCGGGGACAGGGCCCAGATACGCAGTATTTT

V gene: TRBV28
D gene: NA
J gene: TRBJ2-5
clone size: NA
CDR3 protein: CASKPRAWRETQYF
CDR3 DNA: TGTGCCAGCAAACCAAGGGCCTGGCGGGAGACCCAGTACTTC

V gene: TRBV30
D gene: NA
J gene: TRBJ2-7
clone size: NA
CDR3 protein: CAWSLDFAYEQYF
CDR3 DNA: TGTGCCTGGAGTCTGGACTTCGCCTACGAGCAGTACTTC

V gene: TRBV11-3
D gene: TRBD1
J gene: TRBJ2-2
clone size: few
CDR3 protein: CASSRPGQGAGELFF
CDR3 DNA: TGTGCCAGCAGCCGTCCGGGACAGGGGGCCGGGGAGCTGTTTTTT

V gene: TRBV18
D gene: NA
J gene: TRBJ2-2
clone size: NA
CDR3 protein: CASSPPVETGELFF
CDR3 DNA: TGTGCCAGCTCACCACCGGTGGAGACCGGGGAGCTGTTTTTT

V gene: TRBV19
D gene: NA
J gene: TRBJ1-5
clone size: few
CDR3 protein: CASSIVQRQPQHF
CDR3 DNA: TGTGCCAGTAGTATAGTGCAGAGACAGCCCCAGCATTTT

V gene: TRBV5-1
D gene: NA
J gene: TRBJ2-3
clone size: medium-sized
CDR3 protein: CASSWTGAADTQYF
CDR3 DNA: TGCGCCAGCAGCTGGACGGGGGCCGCAGATACGCAGTATTTT

V gene: TRBV5-1
D gene: TRBD2
J gene: TRBJ2-3
clone size: NA
CDR3 protein: CASTQEGLAGYTDTQYF
CDR3 DNA: TGCGCCAGCACCCAAGAGGGACTAGCGGGATACACAGATACGCAGTATTTT

V gene: TRBV28
D gene: TRBD1
J gene: TRBJ1-5
clone size: NA
CDR3 protein: CASSLVGGYGQPQHF
CDR3 DNA: TGTGCCAGCAGTTTAGTAGGGGGCTATGGTCAGCCCCAGCATTTT

V gene: TRBV5-1
D gene: NA
J gene: TRBJ1-2
clone size: NA
CDR3 protein: CASSLGQPRDYGYTF
CDR3 DNA: TGCGCCAGCAGCTTGGGACAACCCCGGGACTATGGCTACACCTTC

V gene: TRBV6-8
D gene: NA
J gene: TRBJ2-1
clone size: NA
CDR3 protein: CASSYSTGPWADEQFF
CDR3 DNA: TGTGCCAGCAGTTACTCGACGGGCCCCTGGGCCGATGAGCAGTTCTTC

V gene: TRBV6-8
D gene: TRBD2
J gene: TRBJ2-1
clone size: NA
CDR3 protein: CASNKLAGLNNEQFF
CDR3 DNA: TGTGCCAGCAACAAGTTAGCGGGCCTCAACAATGAGCAGTTCTTC

V gene: TRBV30
D gene: NA
J gene: TRBJ2-3
clone size: few
CDR3 protein: CACNGPRGHIYLSTDTQYF
CDR3 DNA: TGTGCCTGCAACGGTCCCCGTGGACATATCTACCTTAGCACAGATACGCAGTATTTT

V gene: TRBV19
D gene: NA
J gene: TRBJ1-5
clone size: NA
CDR3 protein: CASSIEGTGNQPQHF
CDR3 DNA: TGTGCCAGTAGTATAGAAGGGACGGGCAATCAGCCCCAGCATTTT

V gene: TRBV6-8
D gene: TRBD1
J gene: TRBJ1-5
clone size: NA
CDR3 protein: CAIGQDNQPQHF
CDR3 DNA: TGTGCCATCGGACAGGACAATCAGCCCCAGCATTTT